This T cell receptor beta chain was documented in a study of CD8 T cells in Susac syndrome. Study overall: When blood was drawn, patients with Susac syndrome were on intravenous immunoglobulin alone, on corticosteroids, or therapy-naive.

Worth noting for this clonotype: Its target is not known.

Study conclusions and caveats: The CD4+ T cell repertoires of Susac syndrome were found to show no clonal expansion.

The CDR3 sequence is 11 residues long. Germline lookup yields CDR1 SGHVS and CDR2 FNYEAQ. V was clipped by 2 bases and J by 8 bases, with 4 bases between them. The authors carried out high-throughput sequencing of TCR beta. They applied it to CD8+ and CD4+ T cells obtained from blood. TEMRA cells were enriched by FACS, and CD4+ and CD8+ T cells were negatively isolated. RNA amounts of 0.5 to 1 ug underwent reverse transcription with random hexamers. MiXCR was run by TCRdb on the immunoSEQ multiplex PCR reads, yielding one entry per CDR3 protein. The table includes under 150,000 distinct CDR3 sequences, more than 90% detected once.

The source of this sequence is a human donor with Susac syndrome. Sequenced material: CD4+ T cells from PBMCs. This chain connects TRBV7-6 to TRBJ2-1; the D is unclear. The CDR3 coding sequence is TGTGCCAGCAGCTTACAGTATGAGCAGTTCTTC. Amino acid sequence: CASSLQYEQFF. Full variable domain (remainder filled in from reference TRBV7-6 and TRBJ2-1): GAGVSQSPRYKVTKRGQDVALRCDPISGHVSLYWYRQALGQGPEFLTYFNYEAQQDKSGLPNDRFSAERPEGSISTLTIQRTEQRDSAMYRCASSLQYEQFFGPGTRLTVL.